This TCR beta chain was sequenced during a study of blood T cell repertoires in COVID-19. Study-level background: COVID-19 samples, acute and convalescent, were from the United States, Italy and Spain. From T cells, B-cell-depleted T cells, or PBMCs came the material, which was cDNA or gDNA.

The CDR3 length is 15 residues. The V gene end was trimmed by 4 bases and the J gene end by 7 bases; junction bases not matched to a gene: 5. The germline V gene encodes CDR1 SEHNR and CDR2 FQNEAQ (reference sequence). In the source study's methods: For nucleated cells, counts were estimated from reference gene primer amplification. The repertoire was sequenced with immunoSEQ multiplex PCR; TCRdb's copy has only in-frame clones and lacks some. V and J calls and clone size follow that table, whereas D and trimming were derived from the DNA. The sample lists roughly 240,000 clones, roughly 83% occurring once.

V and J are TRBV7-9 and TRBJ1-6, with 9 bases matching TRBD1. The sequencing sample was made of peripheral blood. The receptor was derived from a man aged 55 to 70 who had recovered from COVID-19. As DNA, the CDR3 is TGTGCCAGCAGCTACCCCGGGACAGGGAATTCACCCCTCCACTTT. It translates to CASSYPGTGNSPLHF.